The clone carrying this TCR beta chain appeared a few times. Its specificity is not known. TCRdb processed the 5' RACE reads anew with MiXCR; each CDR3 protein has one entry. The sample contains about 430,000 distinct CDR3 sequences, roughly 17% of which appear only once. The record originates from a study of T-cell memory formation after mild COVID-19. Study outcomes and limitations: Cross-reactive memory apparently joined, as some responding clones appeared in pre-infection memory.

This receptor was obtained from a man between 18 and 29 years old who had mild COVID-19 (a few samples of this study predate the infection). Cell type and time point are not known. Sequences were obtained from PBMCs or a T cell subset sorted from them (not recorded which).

Here the CDR3 reads CAISGPSSGLSTDTQYF. The CDR3 nucleotides read TGTGCCATCAGTGGCCCCTCTAGCGGCTTAAGCACAGATACGCAGTATTTT. The rearrangement joins TRBV10-3 to TRBJ2-3, with 7 bases fitting TRBD2. V shed 4 bases and J 0 bases; nucleotides not matched to a gene: 10. CDR1 is ENHRY and CDR2 is SYGVKD in the germline V gene. This CDR3 is 17 amino acids long.